This TCR beta chain was recorded in a study of blood T cells in healthy people across ages. V lost 1 base, J lost 5 bases, and 23 bases lay in between. This CDR3 is 18 amino acids long. Germline V gene sequence: CDR1 SGHVS, CDR2 FNYEAQ. A word on this clonotype: Its antigen is as yet unknown.

PCR was performed a second time for 7 to 11 cycles using a sample-barcoded 5' primer and a J-beta primer mix. Each cDNA was tagged by a template-switch adaptor containing 12 random nucleotides. Each CDR3 protein is one row after TCRdb ran MiXCR on the 5' RACE reads. The data show roughly 1,500,000 distinct CDR3 sequences, about 31% seen once. Study-wide results and limits: Donor CMV infection status was unknown, possibly confounding age-related changes in expanded clonotypes. Samples with more naive T cells showed higher observed beta diversity.

The J gene is TRBJ2-5, the V gene TRBV7-6, with a possible D match to TRBD1 (6 bases). What was sequenced was blood. The clonotype originates from a woman in her 30s in good health. The CDR3 DNA reads TGTGCCAGCAGCTTAGGACTCGACACGGACAGCCCTAGCGAGACCCAGTACTTC. It encodes CASSLGLDTDSPSETQYF.